This TCR beta chain was obtained from a study of cytomegalovirus exposure and HLA in healthy donors. Study results and limitations: Other equally common chains were less clonally expanded than HLA-associated TCR beta chains, a later analysis showed. When a later analysis was performed, an Asian-associated ancestry cluster reportedly had fewer N-insertions than the roughly 700-donor mean. For most subjects, TCR beta sequences were reported to predict HLA-A and HLA-B alleles with accuracy.

The CDR3 consists of 15 residues. J gave up 6 bases and V 4 bases, and 5 bases lay outside the gene matches. The V gene's germline CDR1 is ENHRY and CDR2 SYGVKD. To note about this clone: Its antigen is as yet unknown.

This PCR relied on a set of 60 Vbeta primers and 13 Jbeta primers. In the original workflow: It was a later analysis that counted 83 million or so unique TCR beta chains, of which approximately 9.9 million were shared. Repertoires were generated with immunoSEQ multiplex PCR, while TCRdb's copy carries only in-frame clones and drops some. For V, J and clone size, that table is used; D and trimming come from the DNA. The data show approximately 100,000 clones, with approximately 79% seen just once and approximately 3% held by the top ten. The sample was PBMCs. The chain joins TRBV10-3 to TRBJ2-2, with TRBD1 matching 10 bases. The receptor comes from a woman aged 40 to 55 in good health and CMV-seronegative. The CDR3 DNA is TGTGCCATCAGTGTATCGACAGGGGGCGCCGGGGAGCTGTTTTTT. Translating it yields CAISVSTGGAGELFF.